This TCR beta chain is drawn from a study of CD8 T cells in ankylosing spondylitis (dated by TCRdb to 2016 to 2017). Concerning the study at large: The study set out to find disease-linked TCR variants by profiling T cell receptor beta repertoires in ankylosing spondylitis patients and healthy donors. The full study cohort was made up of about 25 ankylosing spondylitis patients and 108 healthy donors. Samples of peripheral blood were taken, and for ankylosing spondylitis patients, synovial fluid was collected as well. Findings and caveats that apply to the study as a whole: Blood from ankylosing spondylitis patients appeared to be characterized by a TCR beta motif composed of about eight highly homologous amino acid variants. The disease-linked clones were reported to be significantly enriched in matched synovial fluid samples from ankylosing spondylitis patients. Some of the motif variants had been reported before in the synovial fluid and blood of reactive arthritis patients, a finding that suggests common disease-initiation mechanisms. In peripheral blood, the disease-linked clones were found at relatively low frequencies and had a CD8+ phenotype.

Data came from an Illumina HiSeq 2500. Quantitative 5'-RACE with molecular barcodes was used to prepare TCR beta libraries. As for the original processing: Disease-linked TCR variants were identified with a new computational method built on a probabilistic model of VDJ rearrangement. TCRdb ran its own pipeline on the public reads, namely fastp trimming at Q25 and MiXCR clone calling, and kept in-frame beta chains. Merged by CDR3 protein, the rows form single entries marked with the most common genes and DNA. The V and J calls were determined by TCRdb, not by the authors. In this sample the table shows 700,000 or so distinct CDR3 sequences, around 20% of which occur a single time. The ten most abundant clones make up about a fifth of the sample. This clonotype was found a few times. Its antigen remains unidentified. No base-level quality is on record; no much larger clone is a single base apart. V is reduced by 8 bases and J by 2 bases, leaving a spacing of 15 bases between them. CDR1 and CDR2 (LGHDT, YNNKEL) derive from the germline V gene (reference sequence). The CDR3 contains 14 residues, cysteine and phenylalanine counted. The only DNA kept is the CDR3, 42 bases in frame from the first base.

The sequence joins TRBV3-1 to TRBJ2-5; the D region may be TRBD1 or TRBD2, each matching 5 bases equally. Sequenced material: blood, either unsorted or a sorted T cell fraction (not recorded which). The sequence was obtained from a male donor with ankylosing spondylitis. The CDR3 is CASGERQIQETQYF. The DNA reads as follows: TGTGCCAGCGGGGAGCGACAGATTCAAGAGACCCAGTACTTC.